This T cell receptor beta chain was identified during a study of cytomegalovirus exposure and HLA in healthy donors. Whole-study results and caveats: Only CMV serostatus was available as immune exposure information. In vitro work confirmed that a few CMV-associated chains recognize CMV antigens.

Though nominally healthy at sampling, donors likely had unrecorded immune exposures. Worth noting for this clone: Its target is unknown.

The CDR3 covers 17 residues. Germline CDR1 ENHRY, CDR2 SYGVKD. V lost 7 bases to trimming and J lost 2 bases; unmatched junction nucleotides: 8. The PCR used 60 Vbeta and 13 Jbeta primers. Some clones are missing from TCRdb's copy, which holds only in-frame ones; the method was immunoSEQ multiplex PCR. The table lists about 77,000 clones, around 81% of them singletons, with 1.5% to 2% in the top ten. Sequencing used PBMCs. The chain combines TRBV10-3 with TRBJ2-2, with 12 positions matching TRBD1. The TCR originated in a middle-aged man in good health and CMV-seronegative. The CDR3 DNA reads as TGTGCCATCAAGGGAGGGGGACAGGGGGCAAACACCGGGGAGCTGTTTTTT. This sequence encodes CAIKGGGQGANTGELFF.